The rows below give T cell receptor beta chains drawn from one sample of a study of human versus mouse CDR3 diversity and MHC coevolution. Produced via immunoSEQ multiplex PCR; TCRdb's table is partial and in-frame only. This sample carries some 80,000 clones, 80% to 95% of them seen once, and the ten largest clones take less than 0.19%. The specimen was naive CD4+ T cells from blood. All receptors come from a person aged 25 to 69 in good health. Both conserved end residues are part of each CDR3. The order of the fields is D gene, V gene, J gene, CDR3 protein, CDR3 DNA. D genes are given only for firm matches.

TRBD1,TRBV18,TRBJ1-2,CASSPEPGQALYGYTF,TGTGCCAGCTCACCAGAGCCGGGACAGGCGCTCTATGGCTACACCTTC
NA,TRBV11-2,TRBJ2-2,CASIAGLGDGELFF,TGTGCCAGCATAGCAGGACTTGGGGACGGGGAGCTGTTTTTT
NA,TRBV28,TRBJ2-1,CATTPDNYNEQFF,TGTGCCACTACGCCCGACAATTATAATGAGCAGTTCTTC
TRBD1,TRBV5-6,TRBJ1-1,CASSLLQGITEAFF,TGTGCCAGCAGCCTACTACAGGGGATAACTGAAGCTTTCTTT
NA,TRBV7-2,TRBJ2-3,CASSAELPDTQYF,TGTGCCAGCAGCGCGGAGCTCCCAGATACGCAGTATTTT
NA,TRBV18,TRBJ2-1,CASSPKIQGHTSYNEQFF,TGTGCCAGCTCACCAAAAATACAGGGCCATACCTCCTACAATGAGCAGTTCTTC
TRBD1,TRBV18,TRBJ2-7,CASSPPTGGRNEQYF,TGTGCCAGCTCACCACCGACAGGGGGTCGCAACGAGCAGTACTTC
NA,TRBV4-1,TRBJ2-7,CASSQPGVKSSYEQYF,TGCGCCAGCAGCCAACCCGGGGTCAAAAGCTCCTACGAGCAGTACTTC
NA,TRBV2,TRBJ2-5,CASRGVETQYF,TGTGCCTCCAGGGGGGTGGAGACCCAGTACTTC
NA,TRBV5-1,TRBJ2-5,CASSLAVGVQETQYF,TGCGCCAGCAGCTTGGCCGTGGGAGTTCAAGAGACCCAGTACTTC
NA,TRBV7-3,TRBJ2-3,CASSFRGADTQYF,TGTGCCAGCAGCTTCAGGGGGGCAGATACGCAGTATTTT
TRBD1,TRBV6-6,TRBJ2-7,CASRVGTGVYEQYF,TGTGCCAGCAGGGTCGGGACAGGGGTTTACGAGCAGTACTTC
TRBD2,TRBV4-1,TRBJ2-5,CASRQGMVAGAGEETQYF,TGCGCCAGCAGGCAAGGAATGGTAGCGGGGGCCGGGGAGGAGACCCAGTACTTC
NA,TRBV18,TRBJ1-1,CASSRYLGGTEAFF,TGTGCCAGCTCACGTTACCTCGGCGGGACTGAAGCTTTCTTT